Shown below are 13 T cell receptor beta chains from a single sample sequenced in a study of T cells of healthy individuals (dated by TCRdb to the late 2010s). Library generation was performed with 5' RACE. TCRdb shows the sequencer as Illumina MiSeq. TCRdb reworked the public reads: Q25 trimming with fastp, MiXCR clone assembly, productive beta chains retained. Every entry covers one CDR3 protein and lists the most common genes and DNA from its rows. In this sample the table shows some 69,000 distinct CDR3 sequences, about a sixth of which occur a single time. The ten largest clones represent approximately 4.6% of the sample. Every receptor here comes from a human donor in good health.

The chain recombines TRBV11-2 with TRBJ2-5; TRBD2 aligns across 15 bases. V was pared by 5 bases and J by 1 base, with 5 bases of the junction left unmatched. In germline, CDR1 is SGHAT, CDR2 FQNNGV. This CDR3 region has 17 residues. The CDR3 is CASSLGLAGGPQETQYF. The DNA of the CDR3 is TGTGCCAGCAGCCTTGGACTAGCGGGAGGGCCCCAAGAGACCCAGTACTTC.

In its sample, this clonotype was seen many times. V usage is TRBV6-2 or TRBV6-3 and J usage is TRBJ2-1; 9 positions agree with TRBD1. Trimming removed 6 bases from V and 6 bases from J; junction bases left unmatched: 6. Germline CDR1 is MNHEY and CDR2 is SVGEGT. The CDR3 extends over 14 amino acids. CDR3 in DNA: TGTGCCAGCAGCTACCGGGACAGGGTCAATGAGCAGTTCTTC. Translating it yields CASSYRDRVNEQFF.

This clonotype has ten or more counts. The V gene is TRBV20-1, the J gene TRBJ2-5; D is ambiguous. The CDR3 loop spans 15 amino acids. V was trimmed by 2 bases and J by 3 bases, leaving 16 bases between them. Germline V CDR1 and CDR2: DFQATT, SNEGSKA (reference sequence). CDR3 sequence reads: CSARKLQMIEETQYF. DNA of the CDR3: TGCAGTGCTAGAAAACTGCAGATGATCGAAGAGACCCAGTACTTC.

The chain recombines TRBV7-2 with TRBJ2-5; 11 bases align to TRBD2. From germline, CDR1 is SGHTA and CDR2 FQGNSA. The CDR3 covers 15 residues. V lost 7 bases to trimming and J lost 2 bases; unmatched junction nucleotides: 6. The CDR3 spells CASTTSGGPQETQYF. DNA of the CDR3: TGTGCCAGCACCACTAGCGGGGGACCACAAGAGACCCAGTACTTC.

This clonotype was recorded at least ten times. The chain links TRBV4-1 to TRBJ2-7; 9 bases map to TRBD2. This CDR3 contains 16 residues. V shed 0 bases, J shed 5 bases, and the junction held 8 bases outside the gene matches. Germline V gives CDR1 MGHRA, CDR2 YSYEKL. The DNA of the CDR3 is TGCGCCAGCAGCCAAGATTTTGGCGGGGGGGCCGACGAGCAGTACTTC. Its translation is CASSQDFGGGADEQYF.

This clonotype has a count of ten or more. The J gene is TRBJ2-6, the V gene TRBV25-1; 9 bases fit TRBD1. Germline CDR1 reads MGHDK; CDR2 reads SYGVNS. The CDR3 consists of 18 residues. Germline trimming cut 6 bases from V and 0 bases from J; bases unmatched to any gene: 9. As DNA, the CDR3 is TGTGCCAGCAGCCCCCGGGGACAGGGCCTCTCTGGGGCCAACGTCCTGACTTTC. Amino acids: CASSPRGQGLSGANVLTF.

The gene calls are TRBV27 and TRBJ1-3; D unresolved. This CDR3 has 15 residues. Germline CDR1 is MNHEY and CDR2 is SMNVEV (reference sequence). V shed 0 bases and J shed 1 base, with 7 bases lying between them. CDR3 DNA: TGTGCCAGCAGTTTATCGGAGGGTTCTGGAAACACCATATATTTT. As protein: CASSLSEGSGNTIYF.

This clonotype was seen a handful of times. The chain joins TRBV20-1 to TRBJ2-7, with 9 bases that match TRBD1. The length of the CDR3 is 13 residues. Germline lookup yields CDR1 DFQATT and CDR2 SNEGSKA (reference sequence). V lost 3 bases, J lost 4 bases, and 4 bases stayed unmatched. DNA for the CDR3: TGCAGTGCTAGTGGGGACAGGGAGTACGAGCAGTACTTC. It codes for CSASGDREYEQYF.

This clonotype is medium-sized by share. The rearrangement uses TRBV29-1 and TRBJ1-4; D unclear. Germline-derived CDR1 and CDR2 are SQVTM and ANQGSEA. V was cut by 4 bases and J by 3 bases, with 18 bases left in between. The CDR3 is 16 residues long. The CDR3 region has the DNA TGCAGCGTTGGCGGCAGCCGGAGTGGGGCTAATGAAAAACTGTTTTTT. It encodes CSVGGSRSGANEKLFF.

J is TRBJ2-7 and V is TRBV3-1, with TRBD1 matching 7 bases. The CDR3 totals 14 residues. In germline, CDR1 is LGHDT, CDR2 YNNKEL (reference sequence). With V trimmed by 1 base and J by 8 bases, 8 bases remained unmatched. CDR3: CASSQVPSRGQQYF. The CDR3 DNA reads as TGTGCCAGCAGCCAAGTCCCCTCGAGGGGGCAGCAGTACTTC.

This clonotype was detected only a few times. CDR3 in DNA: TGTGCCAGCAGCTCCCGGGACAACTACGAGCAGTACTTC. It codes for CASSSRDNYEQYF. This chain joins TRBV7-3 and TRBJ2-7; possibly TRBD1 for D (6 bases). CDR1 is SGHTA, CDR2 FQGTGA, per germline. This CDR3 is 13 amino acids long. Trimming took off 4 bases at V and 3 bases at J, with 10 bases between the two ends.

The chain employs TRBV28 and TRBJ2-7; D is ambiguous. Germline CDR1 MDHEN, CDR2 SYDVKM. The CDR3 runs 11 residues. With 4 bases removed from V and 7 bases from J, the gap between germline ends came to 8 bases. This chain's CDR3 is CASSSPSEQYF. The CDR3 DNA is TGTGCCAGCAGTTCTCCCAGTGAGCAGTACTTC.

The table lists this clonotype with many counts. V usage is TRBV5-6 and J usage is TRBJ2-4; 11 positions match TRBD2. CDR3 length: 16 residues. V was pared by 4 bases and J by 0 bases, with 3 bases of the junction left unmatched. Germline V gene sequence: CDR1 SGHDT, CDR2 YYEEEE. CDR3 sequence: CASSGTSGLAKNIQYF. CDR3 in DNA: TGTGCCAGCAGCGGGACTAGCGGCCTAGCCAAAAACATTCAGTACTTC.